This entry features one TCR beta chain sequence. The antigen this receptor binds is unknown. This entry belongs to a study of monozygotic twins with inflammatory bowel disease (dated by TCRdb to between 2019 and 2020). About the study as a whole: The full study comprised 28 monozygotic twin pairs: nine German pairs (four IBD-concordant, five IBD-discordant) and 19 IBD-discordant Danish pairs. Each individual had, on average, about 151 000 unique TCRalpha sequences and 181 000 unique TCRbeta sequences available for analysis. Within discordant pairs, disease-associated traits were sought mainly by comparing IBD patients with their genetically identical healthy co-twins.

Overall results and qualifications from the work: No difference in repertoire similarity was observed between concordant and discordant twins, possibly owing to limited statistical power. TCRbeta repertoire diversity, by inverse Simpson index, was decreased in IBD patients compared with their healthy co-twins. Compared with healthy twins, IBD patients had fewer clonotypes in common with other individuals, a difference most pronounced in patients showing signs of disease activity. Because patients received different immunosuppressive treatments, the repertoires may have picked up extra background noise and variability between individuals. The analysis was unable to tell apart different T cell subtypes. The results gave no support for a single strong signal or clonotype linked to IBD.

Its CDR3 holds 16 amino acids, cysteine through phenylalanine. This entry has no DNA. According to the germline V gene, CDR1 reads SGHRS and CDR2 reads YFSETQ. From each donor, a 2.5 ml peripheral blood sample was drawn into PAXgene tubes and stored at -80 degrees C. Without any T cell sorting, total RNA was extracted from whole blood using the PAXgene blood miRNA kit on an automated QIAcube. Deep TCRalpha and TCRbeta repertoire profiling with unique molecular barcoding was performed on peripheral blood of monozygotic twin pairs concordant or discordant for inflammatory bowel disease. For every twin pair, smoking habits were documented, and each individual was categorised as a current, former or never smoker. Libraries were constructed by 5' RACE. Each TCR library was prepared from about 3.5 ug of total RNA. For each sample, cDNA synthesis with SMARTScribe reverse transcriptase was split into eight separate reactions. During cDNA synthesis, unique molecular identifiers containing a 6-nucleotide sample barcode were introduced by template switching. TCRalpha and TCRbeta cDNA was amplified by two nested PCRs of around 16 and 10 cycles, with bead purification after each PCR. Before amplification, the cDNA was both treated with uracil DNA-glycosylase and purified with the QIAquick PCR purification kit. The second PCR added Illumina TruSeq-compatible adapters along with sample-specific barcodes. TapeStation and Qubit were used to check library quality and concentration, and 4 to 6 ng of each library went into the pool. Pooled libraries were sequenced on an Illumina HiSeq2500 single-index Rapid Run with 2 x 100 bp reads and custom sequencing primers. In the authors' own workflow: UMI-based consensus assembly with MiGEC version 1.2.6 was used to correct PCR and sequencing errors. MiXCR version 2.1.1 was used for V(D)J alignment, clonotype assembly and CDR3 extraction. Gene usage, clonotype sharing and MAIT/NKT TCR abundance were normalised by analysing the top 1000, 10 000 and 20 000 clonotypes per sample. Diversity was computed as the inverse Simpson index with the vegan R package after downsampling to 27 000 UMIs. Statistical testing used paired Mann-Whitney U tests on the discordant twin pairs and applied Benjamini-Hochberg correction for multiple testing. TCRdb reanalyzed the reads, keeping one entry per CDR3 protein sequence and omitting DNA. The V and J calls shown here were made by TCRdb, not taken from the authors' results. This sample's listing comprises about 350,000 distinct CDR3 sequences. The ten largest make up roughly 2% of the sample.

The clonotype originates from a human donor with ulcerative colitis or Crohn's disease, or a healthy co-twin of an affected twin (not recorded which). The sequence is built from TRBV5-1 and TRBJ1-2. Sequenced material: blood. The CDR3 reads CASSLGEGLTNYGYTF.